This T cell receptor (beta chain) came from a study of identifying expanded T cells in peripheral blood (dated by TCRdb to between 2018 and 2021). Regarding the complete study: Technical replicates were generated by sequencing separate aliquots of the same genomic DNA pool, with four replicates compared pairwise.

CDR1 and CDR2 are drawn from the germline V gene: MGHRA, YSYEKL. There are 16 amino acids in the CDR3, from cysteine to phenylalanine inclusive. The only DNA kept is the CDR3, 48 bases in frame from the first base. Trimming at the junction amounts to 0 bases on V and 3 bases on J, and the germline ends lie 15 bases apart. What the authors observed across the whole study: The beta-binomial model significantly reduced the number of clones called differentially abundant and the false-positive rate across all healthy-donor time intervals. Variance in clone template counts between roughly two-week samples significantly increased with total template count across all healthy donors. The authors expected biological variance in healthy repertoires might increase further over much longer intervals such as months to years. The binomial model flagged about 1.2 differentially abundant clones between technical replicates, compared with about 16 over roughly 2 weeks and roughly 19 over approximately four weeks.

TCRbeta CDR3 regions were profiled with the immunoSEQ Assay using bias-controlled multiplex PCR amplification of genomic DNA. The original methods were these. To quantify the absolute abundance of each unique TCRbeta CDR3 region, the sequences were collapsed and filtered. Differential abundance was tested with two models: a binomial (Fisher-equivalent) model and a beta-binomial model that adds time-dependent variance fitted from healthy donors. Any clone with fewer than 5 combined templates was excluded, and a clone was called differentially abundant if its Benjamini-Hochberg FDR was below 0.01. In the beta-binomial model, variance was expressed as a function of the total template count across the two samples, in the form v = (b*log(k)+a)^2. TCRdb obtained this table from immuneACCESS and retained in-frame rearrangements with V and J assigned. These tables miss some clones; where compared with another copy, unresolved V genes account for less than half of the shortfall, and the remainder is unexplained. V and J calls and clone size are given by that table; D and trimming were obtained from the DNA. The sample data list 95,000 or so clones, and about 90% of these were observed just once. The ten most abundant clones make up 5.5% to 6.5% of the sample.

No immune events such as infections were documented for the healthy donors during the collection period. To calibrate time-dependent variance in a beta-binomial model of T-cell clone differential abundance, blood repertoires from healthy donors were used as a training cohort. The training cohort comprised 10 or so healthy donors, 3 female and 7 male. On average the donors were around 41 years old, and their ages spanned about 29 to 65 years. Whole blood, obtained from a commercial supplier, was collected from each healthy donor at three time points spaced around 13 days apart. Genomic DNA was extracted from unsorted whole blood for immunosequencing. Points on this clone: Its antigen has not been determined. Per-nucleotide qualities are absent, and no much larger clonotype sits a single base away.

This sequence originates from a person aged 18-70 years in good health. Sequences were obtained from blood. The rearranged segments are TRBV4-1 and TRBJ2-7; matching of 6 bases hints at TRBD2 as the D gene. The DNA sequence is TGCGCCAGCAGCCAAGATCCGGTCTGGAGGGTCTACGAGCAGTACTTC. Its protein reads: CASSQDPVWRVYEQYF.